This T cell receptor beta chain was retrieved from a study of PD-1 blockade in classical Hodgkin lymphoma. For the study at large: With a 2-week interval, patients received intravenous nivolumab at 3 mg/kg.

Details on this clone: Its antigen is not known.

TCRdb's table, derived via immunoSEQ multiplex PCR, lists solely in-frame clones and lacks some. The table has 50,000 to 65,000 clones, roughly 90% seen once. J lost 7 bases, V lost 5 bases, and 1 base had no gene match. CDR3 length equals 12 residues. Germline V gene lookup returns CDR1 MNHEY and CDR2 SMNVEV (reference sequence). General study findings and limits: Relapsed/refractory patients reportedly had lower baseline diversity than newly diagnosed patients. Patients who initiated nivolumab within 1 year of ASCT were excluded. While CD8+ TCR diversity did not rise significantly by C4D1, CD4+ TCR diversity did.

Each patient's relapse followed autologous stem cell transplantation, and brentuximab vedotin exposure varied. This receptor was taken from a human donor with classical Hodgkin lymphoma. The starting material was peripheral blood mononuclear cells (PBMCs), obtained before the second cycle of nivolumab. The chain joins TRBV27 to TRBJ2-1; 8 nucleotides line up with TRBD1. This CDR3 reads CASSDRGNEQFF. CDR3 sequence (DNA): TGTGCCAGCAGTGACAGGGGTAATGAGCAGTTCTTC.